The clone carrying this T cell receptor beta chain was counted a few times. Its antigen is not known. The TCR library protocol was used to attach unique molecular identifiers. These identifiers were attached to individual cDNA molecules. TCRdb passed the 5' RACE reads through MiXCR, listing each CDR3 protein once. This table holds about 98,000 distinct CDR3 sequences, 8% to 13% found once. These data originate in a study of early T cells in non-severe SARS-CoV-2 infection. Study context: Alpha and beta chains were unpaired, from unsorted whole-blood bulk RNA. Whole-study results and caveats: In VDJdb matching, anti-spike CD8 responses were favored while private and CD4 specificities went missing.

V lost 3 bases and J lost 3, with 26 bases in between. The CDR3 has 18 residues. Germline V CDR1 and CDR2: SQVTM, ANQGSEA. The origin of this receptor is an adult who was a healthcare worker with PCR-confirmed SARS-CoV-2 infection or an uninfected control (not recorded which). The chain carries TRBV29-1 and TRBJ2-5; D unresolved. Sequencing used whole blood. The CDR3 loop reads CSVDPRMDLSFRKETQYF. The CDR3 DNA follows: TGCAGCGTTGACCCTCGGATGGATCTCTCCTTTCGGAAAGAGACCCAGTACTTC.